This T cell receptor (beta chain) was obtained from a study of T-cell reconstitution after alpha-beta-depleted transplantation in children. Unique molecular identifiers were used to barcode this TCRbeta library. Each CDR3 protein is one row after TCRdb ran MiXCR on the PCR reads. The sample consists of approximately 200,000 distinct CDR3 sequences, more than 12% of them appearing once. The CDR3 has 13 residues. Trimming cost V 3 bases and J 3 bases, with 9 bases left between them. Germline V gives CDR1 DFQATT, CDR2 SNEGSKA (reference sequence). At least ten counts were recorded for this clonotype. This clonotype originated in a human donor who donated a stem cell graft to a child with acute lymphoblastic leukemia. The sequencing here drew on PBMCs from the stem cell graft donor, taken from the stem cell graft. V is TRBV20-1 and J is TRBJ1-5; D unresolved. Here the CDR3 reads CSASLGTNQPQHF. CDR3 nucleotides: TGCAGTGCTAGTTTGGGAACCAATCAGCCCCAGCATTTT.